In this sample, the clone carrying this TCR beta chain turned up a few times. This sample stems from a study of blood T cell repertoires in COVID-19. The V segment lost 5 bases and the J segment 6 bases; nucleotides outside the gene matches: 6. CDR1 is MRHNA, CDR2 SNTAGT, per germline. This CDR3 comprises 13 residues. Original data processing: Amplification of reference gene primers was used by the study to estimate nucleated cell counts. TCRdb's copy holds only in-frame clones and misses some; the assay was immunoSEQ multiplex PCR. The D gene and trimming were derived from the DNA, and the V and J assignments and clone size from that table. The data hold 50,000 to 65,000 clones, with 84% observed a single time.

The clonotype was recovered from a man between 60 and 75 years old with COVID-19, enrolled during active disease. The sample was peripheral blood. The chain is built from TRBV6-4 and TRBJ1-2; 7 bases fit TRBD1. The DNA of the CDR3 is TGTGCCAGCAGTAGGGGGCGCGGGGATGGCTACACCTTC. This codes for CASSRGRGDGYTF.